This TCR beta chain emerged from a study of CD8 T cells in Susac syndrome. Across the study: Patients with Susac syndrome were, at the time of blood collection, therapy-naive, maintained on corticosteroids, or maintained on intravenous immunoglobulin alone. General observations from the study: Clonal expansion of CD8+ cells in Susac peaked in TEMRA cells (and in active patients).

Concerning this clonotype itself: Its antigen is unknown.

The V gene end was trimmed by 4 bases and the J gene end by 7 bases; junction bases not matched to a gene: 6. The germline V gene encodes CDR1 SGHRS and CDR2 YFSETQ. This CDR3 is 13 amino acids long. Reverse transcription of roughly 0.45 to 1 ug RNA was carried out with random hexamers. TCRdb re-called the immunoSEQ multiplex PCR reads with MiXCR, one entry per CDR3 protein. This sample carries some 130,000 distinct CDR3 sequences, 85% to 95% of them seen once, and the ten largest clones take about 0.18%. Sequencing used CD8+ T cells from PBMCs. The sequence was obtained from a human donor with Susac syndrome. The chain employs TRBV5-1 and TRBJ2-7, with 9 bases lining up with TRBD1. The CDR3 DNA sequence: TGCGCCAGCAGCCCGGGACAGGGTTGGGAGCAGTACTTC. Its translation is CASSPGQGWEQYF.